Following are 29 T cell receptor beta chains from one sample sequenced in a study of OX40 agonist ivuxolimab in advanced cancers. Method: immunoSEQ multiplex PCR; TCRdb's copy keeps in-frame clones and lacks some. The table lists about 48,000 clones, about 89% of them singletons. Source: CD4+ or CD8+ T cells sorted from blood, taken in a trial of the OX40 agonist ivuxolimab. Receptors originate from an adult with an advanced solid tumor such as melanoma, head and neck, liver or kidney cancer.

This sequence joins TRBV11-2 and TRBJ2-5; D remains ambiguous. The germline V gene encodes CDR1 SGHAT and CDR2 FQNNGV. This CDR3 has 14 amino acids. Between the trimmed V and J ends, which lost 1 base and 5 bases, there was a span of 11 bases. Written as DNA, the CDR3 is TGTGCCAGCAGCTTAGCGTGGGGTCAGGAGACCCAGTACTTC. Its protein is CASSLAWGQETQYF.

V gene TRBV19 combines with J gene TRBJ2-4; possible D gene TRBD1, 5 bases. From germline, CDR1 is LNHDA and CDR2 SQIVND (reference sequence). The CDR3 contains 15 residues. The germline V and J ends were trimmed by 5 bases and 0 bases, with 11 bases remaining between them. The CDR3 DNA reads TGTGCCAGTAGTTTGACAGCTCTAGCCAAAAACATTCAGTACTTC. The encoded protein is CASSLTALAKNIQYF.

The chain combines TRBV5-1 with TRBJ1-3, with a tentative D call TRBD1 (5 bases). The CDR3 contains 16 residues. Germline lookup yields CDR1 SGHRS and CDR2 YFSETQ. Between the trimmed V and J ends, which lost 3 bases and 3 bases, there was a span of 16 bases. CDR3 DNA: TGCGCCAGCAGCTACACCCAGGGCAATCGTGGAAACACCATATATTTT. This gives the protein CASSYTQGNRGNTIYF.

The chain combines TRBV11-2 with TRBJ2-2; D gene ambiguous. The CDR3 runs to 14 residues. V lost 1 base, J lost 0 bases, and 3 bases lay in between. Germline V gives CDR1 SGHAT, CDR2 FQNNGV. CDR3 in amino acids: CASSLGPNTGELFF. DNA for the CDR3: TGTGCCAGCAGCTTAGGCCCGAACACCGGGGAGCTGTTTTTT.

V and J are TRBV19 and TRBJ2-1, with D perhaps TRBD1 (5 bases). V was trimmed by 3 bases and J by 3 bases, leaving 12 bases between them. Germline CDR1 and CDR2: LNHDA and SQIVND (reference sequence). This CDR3 spans 15 amino acids. CDR3 loop: CASSIPTALYNEQFF. The CDR3 nucleotides are TGTGCCAGTAGTATCCCGACAGCTCTCTACAATGAGCAGTTCTTC.

The chain is built from TRBV15 and TRBJ2-1, with 8 nucleotides matching TRBD2. The germline V gene has CDR1 LNHNV and CDR2 YYDKDF (reference sequence). The trim removed 5 bases at V and 4 bases at J, leaving 4 bases unmatched. CDR3 length equals 14 residues. CDR3 sequence (DNA): TGTGCCACCAGCTTAGCGGGATTGTACAATGAGCAGTTCTTC. Protein: CATSLAGLYNEQFF.

This chain joins TRBV11-2 and TRBJ1-4; D not resolved. This CDR3 comprises 11 residues. The V end was cut by 4 bases, the J end by 16 bases, with 13 bases between. The germline V gene encodes CDR1 SGHAT and CDR2 FQNNGV. The CDR3 DNA reads as TGTGCCAGCAGCTCCCTGGGTCTGCCGTTTTTT. It is translated as CASSSLGLPFF.

This clone was detected once. The CDR3 bases are TGTGCCAGCAGCGTATCCGGCGGCACCGGGGAGCTGTTTTTT. This gives the protein CASSVSGGTGELFF. The chain links TRBV9 to TRBJ2-2; D call uncertain. The CDR3 is made up of 14 amino acids. The V end lost 1 base, the J end lost 4 bases, and 8 bases lay between the germline ends. The germline V gene encodes CDR1 SGDLS and CDR2 YYNGEE.

The V gene is TRBV27, the J gene TRBJ2-1; the match to TRBD1 covers 10 bases. Germline lookup yields CDR1 MNHEY and CDR2 SMNVEV (reference sequence). The J segment lost 9 bases and the V segment lost 5 bases, leaving 10 bases of the junction unmatched. The CDR3 has 15 amino acids. This chain's CDR3 is CASSPDGDRGGEQFF. The CDR3 DNA follows: TGTGCCAGCAGTCCAGACGGGGACAGGGGAGGTGAGCAGTTCTTC.

The rearrangement links TRBV19 to TRBJ2-3, with D unresolved. The V and J ends lost 5 bases and 2 bases respectively, with 8 bases between them. CDR3 length: 13 residues. Looked up from germline, CDR1 is LNHDA and CDR2 is SQIVND (reference sequence). CDR3 coding DNA: TGTGCCAGTAGTTGGTCTACCACAGATACGCAGTATTTT. Translated, it gives CASSWSTTDTQYF.

The chain couples TRBV19 to TRBJ2-2; TRBD2 matches at 7 bases. Germline V gene lookup returns CDR1 LNHDA and CDR2 SQIVND (reference sequence). The CDR3 is 13 amino acids. V was pared by 10 bases and J by 0 bases, with 2 bases of the junction left unmatched. In DNA, the CDR3 is TGTGCCACCAGCGGGGCGAACACCGGGGAGCTGTTTTTT. This codes for CATSGANTGELFF.

V gene TRBV14 combines with J gene TRBJ2-1, with D perhaps TRBD2 (6 bases). The CDR3 covers 15 residues. Germline V gene lookup returns CDR1 SGHDN and CDR2 FVKESK. V lost 6 bases and J lost 1, with 13 bases in between. The chain's CDR3 is CASRHGGGSYNEQFF. The CDR3, as DNA: TGTGCCAGCAGACACGGGGGTGGATCCTACAATGAGCAGTTCTTC.

The chain couples TRBV4-2 to TRBJ2-7; D is ambiguous. Looked up from germline, CDR1 is LGHNA and CDR2 is YNFKEQ. Trimming pared 1 base from V and 2 bases from J, leaving 9 bases between. The CDR3 has 14 amino acids. The CDR3 DNA follows: TGTGCCAGCAGCCAAGTTCAAGCAGCCTACGAGCAGTACTTC. It encodes CASSQVQAAYEQYF.

The chain carries TRBV18 and TRBJ2-1, with D possibly called TRBD1 or TRBD2 (5 bases each). V was pared by 1 base and J by 2 bases, with 9 bases between. The CDR3 is made up of 15 amino acids. Germline-derived CDR1 and CDR2 are KGHSH and LQKENI. The CDR3 here is CASSPLGETYNEQFF. The CDR3, as DNA: TGTGCCAGCTCACCACTGGGGGAGACCTACAATGAGCAGTTCTTC.

This chain joins TRBV9 and TRBJ2-5; 10 nucleotides match TRBD2. Germline V gives CDR1 SGDLS, CDR2 YYNGEE. V gave up 0 bases and J gave up 0 bases; unmatched junction bases: 5. The CDR3 extends over 17 amino acids. As DNA, the CDR3 is TGTGCCAGCAGCGTAGGGGATAGCGGGAGGTACCAAGAGACCCAGTACTTC. Translated: CASSVGDSGRYQETQYF.

This clone was seen a handful of times. The genes are TRBV5-4 and TRBJ2-5, with 10 nucleotides matching TRBD2. Germline trimming cut 5 bases from V and 4 bases from J; bases unmatched to any gene: 8. The CDR3 has 15 residues. Germline loops: CDR1 SGHNT, CDR2 YYREEE (reference sequence). The CDR3 nucleotides read TGTGCCAGCAGACTGAGCGGGGGGGCTTTAGAGACCCAGTACTTC. It translates to CASRLSGGALETQYF.

V usage is TRBV25-1 and J usage is TRBJ2-1, with 7 nucleotides matching TRBD1. Per germline, CDR1 MGHDK and CDR2 SYGVNS. The CDR3 length is 13 residues. The J segment lost 4 bases and the V segment lost 10 bases, leaving 7 bases of the junction unmatched. CDR3 in amino acids: CATLGQRYNEQFF. The CDR3, as DNA: TGTGCCACCTTGGGACAGAGATACAATGAGCAGTTCTTC.

A single count supports this clone. The V and J genes are TRBV5-8 and TRBJ1-2; D ambiguous. Germline CDR1 SGHTS, CDR2 YDEGEE. The V end lost 3 bases, the J end lost 6 bases, and 12 bases lay between the germline ends. CDR3 length: 13 residues. The CDR3 sequence is CASSSDGLDGYTF. In DNA, the CDR3 is TGTGCCAGCAGCTCGGACGGACTCGATGGCTACACCTTC. Full variable domain (outside the CDR3, taken from reference TRBV5-8 and TRBJ1-2): EAGVTQSPTHLIKTRGQQATLRCSPISGHTSVYWYQQALGLGLQFLLWYDEGEERNRGNFPPRFSGRQFPNYSSELNVNALELEDSALYLCASSSDGLDGYTFGSGTRLTVV.

J is TRBJ2-1 and V is TRBV27; D ambiguous. V dropped 8 bases and J dropped 10 bases, with 15 bases sitting between them. Germline V gene data show CDR1 as MNHEY and CDR2 as SMNVEV (reference sequence). The CDR3 is 12 amino acids. The CDR3 sequence is CASSSTTIEQFF. The CDR3, as DNA: TGTGCCAGCTCCTCCACCACTATCGAGCAGTTCTTC.

The chain combines TRBV9 with TRBJ1-2; the D gene is possibly TRBD1 (6 bases). V was pared by 0 bases and J by 5 bases, with 11 bases between. Germline V CDR1 and CDR2: SGDLS, YYNGEE. This CDR3 is 14 amino acids long. CDR3 sequence reads: CASSVGTVDYGYTF. Written as DNA, the CDR3 is TGTGCCAGCAGCGTAGGGACAGTGGATTATGGCTACACCTTC.

V usage is TRBV5-1 and J usage is TRBJ2-7, with D possibly TRBD1 on 5 matching bases. The CDR3 sequence is 16 residues long. The V and J ends lost 0 bases and 3 bases respectively, with 16 bases between them. CDR1 SGHRS and CDR2 YFSETQ come from the germline V gene. The CDR3 bases are TGCGCCAGCAGCTTGGTAGGGGTAACTAAAGACTACGAGCAGTACTTC. Protein: CASSLVGVTKDYEQYF.

The rearrangement joins TRBV27 to TRBJ2-1; either TRBD1 or TRBD2 may fit D (5 bases each). Germline V gene data show CDR1 as MNHEY and CDR2 as SMNVEV (reference sequence). Trimming shortened V by 5 bases and J by 10 bases, and 18 bases separated the two germline ends. The CDR3 sequence is 14 residues long. CDR3 in DNA: TGTGCCAGCAGTGATCCGGGGCCCGGGTGGGAGCAGTTCTTC. Its translation: CASSDPGPGWEQFF.

The chain couples TRBV29-1 to TRBJ2-7; 11 nucleotides line up with TRBD1. CDR3 length: 12 residues. V trimming: 7 bases; J trimming: 5 bases; junction bases outside the gene matches: 4. Looked up from germline, CDR1 is SQVTM and CDR2 is ANQGSEA. CDR3 amino acids: CSGGTGGHEQYF. The CDR3 nucleotides read TGCAGCGGTGGGACAGGGGGGCACGAGCAGTACTTC.

J is TRBJ1-5 and V is TRBV7-9; D perhaps matches TRBD1 (5 bases). From germline, CDR1 is SEHNR and CDR2 FQNEAQ (reference sequence). Trimming removed 5 bases at V and 1 base at J, with 6 bases between. CDR3 size: 13 residues. CDR3 residues: CASSPGSNQPQHF. DNA for the CDR3: TGTGCCAGCAGCCCAGGGAGCAATCAGCCCCAGCATTTT.

In DNA form, the CDR3 reads TGTGCTAGTGGTTTGGGAGTTTCAAGCACAGATACGCAGTATTTT. Translated: CASGLGVSSTDTQYF. The rearrangement joins TRBV12-5 to TRBJ2-3; unclear D gene. Trimming removed 1 base at V and 0 bases at J, with 8 bases between. The CDR3 runs 15 residues. Germline V CDR1 and CDR2: LGHNT, FRNRAP.

The chain has TRBV7-8 and TRBJ2-5, with TRBD1 as a possible D gene (6 bases). The CDR3 extends over 15 amino acids. Germline CDR1 SGHVS, CDR2 FQNEAQ. V was shortened by 4 bases and J by 3 bases, with 15 bases between the two germline ends. The CDR3 DNA reads as TGTGCCAGCAGCTCTCAAGGACAGTTCGAAGAGACCCAGTACTTC. Residues: CASSSQGQFEETQYF.

The V call is TRBV14, the J call TRBJ2-5; 9 bases fit TRBD1. Germline CDR1 is SGHDN and CDR2 is FVKESK. Trimming removed 3 bases from V and 3 bases from J; junction bases left unmatched: 8. CDR3 length equals 16 residues. The CDR3 spells CASSQWGQGGEETQYF. The CDR3 region has the DNA TGTGCCAGCAGCCAGTGGGGACAGGGAGGGGAAGAGACCCAGTACTTC.

The V call is TRBV19, the J call TRBJ2-7; 10 positions match TRBD1. The CDR3 extends over 12 amino acids. CDR1 is LNHDA and CDR2 is SQIVND in the germline V gene (reference sequence). V was clipped by 9 bases and J by 2 bases; unmatched bases: 1. CDR3 DNA sequence: TGTGCCAGCGGACAGGGGGCCTACGAGCAGTACTTC. This encodes CASGQGAYEQYF.

This chain joins TRBV5-6 and TRBJ2-3, with D unresolved. The V end lost 0 bases, the J end lost 4 bases, and 6 bases lay between the germline ends. Germline-derived CDR1 and CDR2 are SGHDT and YYEEEE. CDR3 size: 13 residues. The CDR3 loop is CASSLAASDTQYF. CDR3 nucleotide sequence: TGTGCCAGCAGCTTGGCGGCGTCAGATACGCAGTATTTT.